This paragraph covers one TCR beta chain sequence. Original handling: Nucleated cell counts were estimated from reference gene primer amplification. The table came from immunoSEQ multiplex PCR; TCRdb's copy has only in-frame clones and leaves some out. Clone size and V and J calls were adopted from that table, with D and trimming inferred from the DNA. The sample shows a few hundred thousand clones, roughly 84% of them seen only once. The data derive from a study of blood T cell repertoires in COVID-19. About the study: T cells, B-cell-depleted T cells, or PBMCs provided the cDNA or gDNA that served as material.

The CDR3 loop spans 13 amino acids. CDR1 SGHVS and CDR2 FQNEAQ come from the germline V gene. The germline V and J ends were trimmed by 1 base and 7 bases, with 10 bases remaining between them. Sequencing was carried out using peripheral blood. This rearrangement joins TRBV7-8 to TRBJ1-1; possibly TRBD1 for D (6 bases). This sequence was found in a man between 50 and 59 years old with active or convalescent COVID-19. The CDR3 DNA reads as TGTGCCAGCAGCTTAGACAGGGCCAGTGAAGCTTTCTTT. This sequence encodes CASSLDRASEAFF.